The clone carrying this TCR beta chain showed up just a few times. This record comes from a study of technical replicates of blood from several donors. Assay used: immunoSEQ multiplex PCR; TCRdb lists only in-frame clones, some missing. The repertoire consists of around 80,000 clones, with roughly nine tenths occurring once and the leading ten covering around 0.37%. The CDR3 has 16 amino acids. V lost 4 bases and J lost 1, with 16 bases in between. Looked up from germline, CDR1 is WNHNN and CDR2 is SYGVQD (reference sequence). This TCR was sampled from a human donor in good health. Sequencing used T cells isolated from PBMCs. The chain links TRBV10-1 to TRBJ1-1; tentative D call: TRBD1 (5 bases). CDR3 sequence: CASSVDSNRRNTEAFF. In DNA, the CDR3 is TGCGCCAGCAGTGTAGACAGTAACCGAAGGAACACTGAAGCTTTCTTT.